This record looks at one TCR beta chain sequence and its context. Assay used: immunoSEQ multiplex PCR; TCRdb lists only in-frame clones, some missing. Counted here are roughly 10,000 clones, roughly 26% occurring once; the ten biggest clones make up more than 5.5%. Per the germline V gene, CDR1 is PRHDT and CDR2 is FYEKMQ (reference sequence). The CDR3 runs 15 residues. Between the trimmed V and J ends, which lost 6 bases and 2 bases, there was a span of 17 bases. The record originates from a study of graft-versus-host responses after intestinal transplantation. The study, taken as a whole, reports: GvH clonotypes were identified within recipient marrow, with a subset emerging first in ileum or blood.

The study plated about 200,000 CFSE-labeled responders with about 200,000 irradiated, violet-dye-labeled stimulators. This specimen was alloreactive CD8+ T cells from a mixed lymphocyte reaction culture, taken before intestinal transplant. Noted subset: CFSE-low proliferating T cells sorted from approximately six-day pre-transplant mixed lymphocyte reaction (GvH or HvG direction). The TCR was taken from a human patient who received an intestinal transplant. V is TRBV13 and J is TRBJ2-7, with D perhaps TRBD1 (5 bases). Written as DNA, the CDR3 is TGTGCCAGCAGTAATACAGGTTCCCTAGCCTACGAGCAGTACTTC. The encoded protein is CASSNTGSLAYEQYF. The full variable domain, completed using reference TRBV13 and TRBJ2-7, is AAGVIQSPRHLIKEKRETATLKCYPIPRHDTVYWYQQGPGQDPQFLISFYEKMQSDKGSIPDRFSAQQFSDYHSELNMSSLELGDSALYFCASSNTGSLAYEQYFGPGTRLTVT.